This T cell receptor beta chain was sequenced during a study of CD4 T cells in relation to SARS-CoV-2 and coronaviruses. The overall study: After about nine days of antigen culture, PBMC TCR beta CDR3s were sequenced.

CD4+ T cells from unexposed donors were obtained before the COVID-19 pandemic (2011-2018). Isolation of CD4+ T cells took place after about 10 days in culture. Cells permitting, SARS-CoV-2 S/N and four cold-coronavirus spikes were tested on unexposed-donor CD4+ T cells. The V end lost 1 base, the J end lost 9 bases, and 13 bases lay between the germline ends. CDR3 length: 13 amino acids. Germline V gene data show CDR1 as SQVTM and CDR2 as ANQGSEA. Clones were read by immunoSEQ multiplex PCR, and TCRdb kept only the in-frame ones, dropping some. Here the sample spans 27,000 or so clones, 76% being singletons. On this clone: Antigen specificity is unknown.

This sequence was found in a human donor in good health. Sequencing was done on a sample of CD4+ T cells from PBMCs, cultured in vitro. The genes are TRBV29-1 and TRBJ2-1; D possibly corresponds to TRBD2 (5 bases). The CDR3 nucleotides read TGCAGCGTTGAAGGGAGAGGGTTTAGTGAGCAGTTCTTC. Protein product: CSVEGRGFSEQFF.